The 18 T cell receptor beta chains in this list originate from one sample, sequenced in a study of metastatic and nonmetastatic thyroid tumors. All patients were treatment-naive before thyroid surgery. Using MiXCR, TCRdb reanalyzed the PCR reads. The profile shows tens of thousands of clones, less than 20% of them singletons. Sequenced input: blood. The receptors were gathered from a female donor with papillary thyroid cancer or a benign thyroid nodule (not recorded which). Some clones in this sample may be carry-over from other donors' samples.

This clone showed up just a few times. This rearrangement joins TRBV6-4 to TRBJ2-3, with D possibly being TRBD2 (5 bases). Germline-derived CDR1 and CDR2 are MRHNA and SNTAGT. The length of the CDR3 is 15 residues. The V end was cut by 3 bases, the J end by 4 bases, with 14 bases between. CDR3 amino acids: CASSDGSQVADTQYF. CDR3 nucleotide sequence: TGTGCCAGCAGTGATGGGAGCCAGGTGGCAGATACGCAGTATTTT.

The chain uses TRBV5-1 and TRBJ2-6, with D maybe TRBD1 (5 bases). The CDR3 totals 14 residues. In germline, CDR1 is SGHRS, CDR2 YFSETQ. The V gene lost 5 bases and the J gene lost 8 bases, with 14 bases spanning the gap. DNA for the CDR3: TGCGCCAGCAGTCCCGACAGTTGGTCCAACGTCCTGACTTTC. It yields the protein CASSPDSWSNVLTF.

This clone was seen many times. This chain links TRBV5-4 with TRBJ2-1, with D possibly matching TRBD2 (6 bases). Trimming cost V 7 bases and J 0 bases, with 17 bases left between them. There are 16 residues in the CDR3. CDR1 and CDR2 from the germline V gene are SGHNT and YYREEE (reference sequence). CDR3 amino acids: CASFPGGPSSYNEQFF. The CDR3 coding sequence is TGTGCCAGCTTTCCCGGAGGGCCCTCCTCCTACAATGAGCAGTTCTTC.

The chain carries TRBV2 and TRBJ1-3; the D gene is possibly TRBD1 (5 bases). Per germline, CDR1 SNHLY and CDR2 FYNNEI. CDR3 length equals 11 residues. V lost 7 bases, J lost 9 bases, and 10 bases lay in between. The CDR3 sequence is CASILGGTIYF. Written as DNA, the CDR3 is TGTGCCAGCATTCTGGGGGGCACCATATATTTT.

A note on this clone: An end of the junction differs from the germline gene, which may be a read error. The CDR3 DNA reads as TGTGCCAGCACTTTATTCGCCAGGTCCAACGCTGAAGCTTTCTTT. It translates to CASTLFARSNAEAFF. The J gene is TRBJ1-1, the V gene TRBV28; unclear D gene. The CDR3 contains 15 residues. CDR1 is MDHEN and CDR2 is SYDVKM in the germline V gene.

This clone was recorded many times. V gene TRBV28 combines with J gene TRBJ1-5; D gene unclear. There are 13 residues in the CDR3. Deletions cut 7 bases from V and 1 base from J, with 8 bases between. Germline lookup yields CDR1 MDHEN and CDR2 SYDVKM. CDR3 DNA sequence: TGTGCCAGCACGGTGGGGAGCAATCAGCCCCAGCATTTT. This gives the protein CASTVGSNQPQHF.

This clone occurred many times. The chain uses TRBV30 and TRBJ2-1, with 12 bases fitting TRBD2. V gave up 0 bases and J gave up 6 bases; unmatched junction bases: 3. From germline, CDR1 is GTSNPN and CDR2 SVGIG (reference sequence). CDR3 size: 15 residues. In DNA, the CDR3 is TGTGCCTGGAGTGTAAGACTAGCGGGAGTCAATGAGCAGTTCTTC. Translating gives CAWSVRLAGVNEQFF.

This clone was seen at least ten times. The chain couples TRBV7-3 to TRBJ1-5, with unresolved D. Trimming cost V 1 base and J 2 bases, with 6 bases left between them. In germline, CDR1 is SGHTA, CDR2 FQGTGA. This CDR3 contains 14 residues. Written as DNA, the CDR3 is TGTGCCAGCAGCTTAAATGGCGGCAATCAGCCCCAGCATTTT. This encodes CASSLNGGNQPQHF.

This clone was recorded many times. The rearrangement uses TRBV19 and TRBJ2-2; D is undetermined. CDR1 LNHDA and CDR2 SQIVND come from the germline V gene (reference sequence). Trimming took off 4 bases at V and 3 bases at J, with 12 bases between the two ends. CDR3 length: 15 residues. This CDR3 is CASSTPGRDTGELFF. The CDR3 coding sequence is TGTGCCAGTAGTACTCCTGGACGGGACACCGGGGAGCTGTTTTTT.

This clone was detected ten times or more. This chain connects TRBV5-8 to TRBJ2-5; D gene ambiguous. V was cut by 7 bases and J by 4 bases, with 5 bases left in between. Germline loops: CDR1 SGHTS, CDR2 YDEGEE. This CDR3 is 10 amino acids long. The CDR3 region has the DNA TGTGCCAGCTTGGGAGAGACCCAGTACTTC. Translating it yields CASLGETQYF.

The chain recombines TRBV24-1 with TRBJ2-2; 12 nucleotides align to TRBD2. The germline gives CDR1 KGHDR, CDR2 SFDVKD. Trimming at V came to 4 bases and at J to 6 bases, leaving 11 bases not matched to a gene. The CDR3 is 18 residues long. The CDR3 sequence is CATSDRLAGVFSAGELFF. CDR3 in DNA: TGTGCCACCAGTGACCGACTAGCGGGAGTCTTTAGCGCCGGGGAGCTGTTTTTT.

This clone was observed a few times. This may arise from a read error, as a much more abundant clone is one base away. The rearrangement joins TRBV28 to TRBJ2-2, with no clear D. V was shortened by 7 bases and J by 4 bases, with 10 bases between the two germline ends. The CDR3 loop spans 13 amino acids. The germline CDR1 and CDR2 sequences are MDHEN and SYDVKM. In DNA form, the CDR3 reads TGTGCCAGCATAGTAACCTCCACCGGGGAGCTGTTTTTT. This codes for CASIVTSTGELFF.

Judged by abundance, this clone is medium-sized. This sequence joins TRBV20-1 and TRBJ1-2; TRBD1 matches at 10 bases. The CDR3 runs to 12 residues. The V and J ends lost 5 bases and 10 bases, in that order; junction bases with no gene match: 7. Germline V gene lookup returns CDR1 DFQATT and CDR2 SNEGSKA (reference sequence). The CDR3 sequence: CSAPDRGLDYTF. CDR3 nucleotide sequence: TGCAGTGCTCCCGACAGGGGGCTAGACTACACCTTC.

This clone was seen many times. Other nucleotide sequences from this sample produce the same CDR3. The rearrangement uses TRBV12-3 or TRBV12-4 and TRBJ2-6, with TRBD2 matching 9 bases. Trimming removed 3 bases from V and 1 base from J; junction bases left unmatched: 13. The CDR3 loop spans 20 amino acids. CDR3 amino acids: CASSFKIGIAGESGANVLTF. CDR3 in DNA: TGTGCCAGCAGTTTTAAAATCGGGATAGCGGGAGAGTCTGGGGCCAACGTCCTGACTTTC.

This clone was detected many times. V gene TRBV10-2 combines with J gene TRBJ2-7; TRBD2 agrees at 7 bases. V gave up 6 bases and J gave up 4 bases; unmatched junction bases: 3. The length of the CDR3 is 12 residues. Germline values: CDR1 WSHSY, CDR2 SAAADI. CDR3 DNA: TGCGCCAGCAGGGCTAGCGGATACGAGCAGTACTTC. Its protein product is CASRASGYEQYF.

This clone was recorded once. V and J are TRBV9 and TRBJ2-1; tentative D call: TRBD2 (6 bases). CDR1 SGDLS and CDR2 YYNGEE come from the germline V gene. The CDR3 contains 16 residues. The germline V and J ends were trimmed by 4 bases and 6 bases, with 20 bases remaining between them. CDR3 in amino acids: CASSPGGELVFNEQFF. CDR3 coding DNA: TGTGCCAGCAGCCCCGGAGGGGAACTAGTCTTCAATGAGCAGTTCTTC.

The chain recombines TRBV25-1 with TRBJ2-5, with D perhaps given as TRBD1 or TRBD2 (6 bases each). Trimming removed 6 bases from V and 4 bases from J, with 12 bases in between. Germline-derived CDR1 and CDR2 are MGHDK and SYGVNS. This CDR3 comprises 13 residues. The DNA for the CDR3 is TGTGCCAGCAGAGGTGGGGGGCTAGAGACCCAGTACTTC. It encodes CASRGGGLETQYF.

The V and J genes are TRBV14 and TRBJ1-2; no reliable D call. CDR3 length: 14 residues. V was trimmed by 1 base and J by 5 bases, leaving 11 bases between them. Per the germline V gene, CDR1 is SGHDN and CDR2 is FVKESK. CDR3 region: CASSQGSREYGYTF. The CDR3 nucleotides read TGTGCCAGCAGCCAAGGAAGTAGGGAATATGGCTACACCTTC.